One and the same sample provided the 9 T cell receptor beta chains below, sequenced in a study of cytomegalovirus exposure and HLA in healthy donors. The primer mix had 60 Vbeta and 13 Jbeta primers. The protocol was immunoSEQ multiplex PCR, while the TCRdb copy is restricted to in-frame clones and leaves out a portion. The sample lists more than 110,000 clones; approximately 84% were seen once. Material for sequencing was PBMCs. These receptors originate from a man aged 25-45 years in good health and CMV-seropositive.

Only a few counts were recorded for this clone. This rearrangement joins TRBV19 to TRBJ1-1, with no clear D. V dropped 6 bases and J dropped 1 base, with 9 bases sitting between them. The CDR3 is made up of 13 amino acids. Germline V lookup: CDR1 LNHDA, CDR2 SQIVND (reference sequence). Here the CDR3 reads CASRSRQNTEAFF. CDR3 coding DNA: TGTGCCAGTAGATCCAGACAGAACACTGAAGCTTTCTTT.

The V and J genes are TRBV18 and TRBJ2-3; D is perhaps TRBD2 (6 bases). The length of the CDR3 is 15 residues. Trimming left V 4 bases short and J 0 bases short, with 11 bases between. Germline V gene sequence: CDR1 KGHSH, CDR2 LQKENI. In nucleotides, the CDR3 is TGTGCCAGCTCACTACCTAGCGTAAGCACAGATACGCAGTATTTT. Protein product: CASSLPSVSTDTQYF.

The rearrangement uses TRBV13 and TRBJ1-1, with TRBD1 as a possible D gene (6 bases). Germline assignment: CDR1 PRHDT and CDR2 FYEKMQ (reference sequence). V gave up 2 bases and J gave up 5 bases, with 15 bases separating them. This CDR3 contains 15 residues. The CDR3 is CASSLRGIRGTEAFF. The CDR3 DNA follows: TGTGCCAGCAGCTTAAGGGGGATTAGGGGTACTGAAGCTTTCTTT. The full variable domain, completed using reference TRBV13 and TRBJ1-1, is AAGVIQSPRHLIKEKRETATLKCYPIPRHDTVYWYQQGPGQDPQFLISFYEKMQSDKGSIPDRFSAQQFSDYHSELNMSSLELGDSALYFCASSLRGIRGTEAFFGQGTRLTVV.

V is TRBV6-6 and J is TRBJ2-1; 10 nucleotides line up with TRBD1. Germline-derived CDR1 and CDR2 are MNHNY and SVGAGI (reference sequence). With V trimmed by 5 bases and J by 2 bases, 3 bases remained unmatched. CDR3 size: 15 residues. Here the CDR3 DNA reads TGTGCCAGCAGTCCGACAGGGGGCACCTACAATGAGCAGTTCTTC. This sequence encodes CASSPTGGTYNEQFF.

The chain links TRBV7-3 to TRBJ2-5; the match to TRBD2 covers 9 bases. J gave up 0 bases and V 5 bases, and 4 bases lay outside the gene matches. From germline, CDR1 is SGHTA and CDR2 FQGTGA. The CDR3 consists of 15 residues. The CDR3 here is CASSSRLADQETQYF. The CDR3 DNA sequence: TGTGCCAGCAGCAGTCGACTAGCGGACCAAGAGACCCAGTACTTC.

The V call is TRBV6-1, the J call TRBJ2-7; no firm D call. Germline V CDR1 and CDR2: MNHNS, SASEGT. Between the trimmed V and J ends, which lost 4 bases and 3 bases, there was a span of 7 bases. The CDR3 contains 12 residues. For the CDR3, the DNA is TGTGCCAGCAGTGTCGCGGTCTACGAGCAGTACTTC. It codes for CASSVAVYEQYF.

The chain has TRBV18 and TRBJ2-7, with a weak D call TRBD2 (5 bases). V lost 0 bases, J lost 6 bases, and 12 bases lay in between. The CDR3 sequence is 14 residues long. Germline CDR1 and CDR2: KGHSH and LQKENI. The CDR3 DNA reads as TGTGCCAGCTCACCACCGGGAGTTTCGGTCGAGCAGTACTTC. As protein: CASSPPGVSVEQYF.

The chain couples TRBV28 to TRBJ1-3; unclear D gene. V was cut by 0 bases and J by 2 bases, with 8 bases left in between. Germline CDR1 reads MDHEN; CDR2 reads SYDVKM. This CDR3 region has 15 residues. In nucleotides, the CDR3 is TGTGCCAGCAGTTTATGGGAGGGTGCTGGAAACACCATATATTTT. Amino acids: CASSLWEGAGNTIYF.

The chain recombines TRBV29-1 with TRBJ1-3, with D perhaps matching TRBD1 (5 bases). V lost 7 bases to trimming and J lost 2 bases, with 12 bases between them. The CDR3 consists of 13 residues. Germline loops: CDR1 SQVTM, CDR2 ANQGSEA. Written as DNA, the CDR3 is TGCAGCGCCCGCCGGGGGGCTGGAAACACCATATATTTT. Encoded protein: CSARRGAGNTIYF. Full variable domain (missing parts from reference TRBV29-1 and TRBJ1-3): SAVISQKPSRDICQRGTSLTIQCQVDSQVTMMFWYRQQPGQSLTLIATANQGSEATYESGFVIDKFPISRPNLTFSTLTVSNMSPEDSSIYLCSARRGAGNTIYFGEGSWLTVV.